The rows below give T cell receptor beta chains drawn from one sample of a study of blood T cell repertoires in COVID-19. Generated by immunoSEQ multiplex PCR, the TCRdb table keeps only in-frame clones and is missing some. Among approximately 200,000 clones, around 85% were seen once, and the ten largest hold approximately 18%. The material sequenced was PBMCs or T cells enriched from blood (not recorded which). Receptor source: a middle-aged man who had recovered from COVID-19. The CDR3 runs from the conserved cysteine through the conserved F or W. A D gene is named only where the DNA matches it firmly. Size values are once, few and many counts, or a class for expanded clones, and some rows have none.

TRBJ1-4,TRBV19,-,-,CASISNGGRRTNEKLFF,TGTGCCAGTATCTCAAATGGGGGCAGAAGGACTAATGAAAAACTGTTTTTT
TRBJ2-7,TRBV19,-,once,CASGEAGVLYEQYF,TGTGCCAGCGGCGAGGCAGGGGTTCTCTACGAGCAGTACTTC
TRBJ2-2,TRBV7-9,-,-,CASRPGGGELFF,TGTGCCAGCAGACCAGGAGGCGGGGAGCTGTTTTTT
TRBJ1-1,TRBV6-5,TRBD1,-,CASTPTGLNTEAFF,TGTGCCAGCACCCCGACAGGGCTTAACACTGAAGCTTTCTTT
TRBJ2-3,TRBV24-1,TRBD2,-,CATSDLGLAGVPDTQYF,TGTGCCACCAGTGATCTAGGACTAGCGGGAGTTCCAGATACGCAGTATTTT
TRBJ2-1,TRBV14,TRBD1,-,CASSQDRVNEQFF,TGTGCCAGCAGCCAGGACAGGGTCAATGAGCAGTTCTTC
TRBJ1-2,TRBV27,-,-,CASSLTGNYGYTF,TGTGCCAGCAGTTTAACAGGGAACTATGGCTACACCTTC
TRBJ1-6,TRBV2,-,-,CASSAGTASPLHF,TGTGCCAGCAGTGCGGGAACTGCGTCACCCCTCCACTTT
TRBJ1-5,TRBV7-3,-,once,CASSLMQDQPQHF,TGTGCCAGCAGCTTAATGCAGGATCAGCCCCAGCATTTT
TRBJ2-7,TRBV5-6,TRBD2,once,CASSTGTSGRPSYEQYF,TGTGCCAGCAGCACTGGGACTAGCGGGAGACCTTCCTACGAGCAGTACTTC
TRBJ1-2,TRBV11-3,TRBD1,-,CASSPQGQLYGYTF,TGTGCCAGCAGCCCTCAGGGACAGCTCTATGGCTACACCTTC
TRBJ2-3,TRBV5-1,-,-,CASSLGLIGDTDTQYF,TGCGCCAGCAGCTTGGGACTAATTGGGGACACAGATACGCAGTATTTT
TRBJ1-6,TRBV6-4,TRBD1,-,CASSDSGTGGSSPLHF,TGTGCCAGCAGTGATTCCGGGACAGGGGGTAGCTCACCCCTCCACTTT
TRBJ2-2,TRBV2,TRBD1,once,CASMMTDRVQTGELFF,TGTGCCAGCATGATGACCGACAGGGTTCAGACCGGGGAGCTGTTTTTT
TRBJ1-4,TRBV2,-,-,CASSEGRLELWFF,TGTGCCAGCAGTGAGGGACGACTAGAACTATGGTTTTTT
TRBJ2-2,TRBV6-5,TRBD1,-,CASSKGAGGLFF,TGTGCCAGCAGTAAGGGGGCAGGGGGCCTGTTTTTT
TRBJ2-4,TRBV7-2,TRBD1,-,CASSSGTGKNIQYF,TGTGCCAGCAGCTCTGGGACAGGCAAAAACATTCAGTACTTC
TRBJ1-2,TRBV28,-,-,CASLGLGGYTF,TGTGCGAGCCTGGGACTGGGGGGCTACACCTTC
TRBJ2-1,TRBV4-1,-,-,CASSQTPRRGRVYNEQFF,TGCGCCAGCAGCCAGACTCCCCGAAGGGGGAGGGTCTACAATGAGCAGTTCTTC
TRBJ2-3,TRBV6-1,-,-,CASSEVPTDTQYF,TGTGCCAGCAGTGAAGTCCCAACAGATACGCAGTATTTT
TRBJ1-5,TRBV19,-,-,CASSLDRNERPQHF,TGTGCCAGTAGTCTAGACAGAAATGAACGGCCCCAGCATTTT
TRBJ2-1,TRBV24-1,-,once,CATSDSPQGIRVGEQFF,TGTGCCACCAGTGATTCTCCACAGGGTATACGTGTCGGTGAGCAGTTCTTC
TRBJ2-2,TRBV5-1,TRBD2,once,CASRPSGSNTGELFF,TGCGCCAGCAGGCCGAGCGGGAGTAACACCGGGGAGCTGTTTTTT
TRBJ2-1,TRBV2,TRBD2,once,CASRSPGTSDYNEQFF,TGTGCCAGCAGATCCCCGGGGACTAGTGATTACAATGAGCAGTTCTTC
TRBJ1-2,TRBV28,-,-,CASNIGGYNYGYTF,TGTGCCAGCAATATCGGCGGATATAACTATGGCTACACCTTC
TRBJ2-2,TRBV3-1/TRBV3-2,-,-,CAISSAGELFF,TGTGCCATAAGTAGTGCCGGGGAGCTGTTTTTT
TRBJ2-5,TRBV5-8,TRBD1,-,CASSLAGTAGRGTQYF,TGTGCCAGCAGCTTGGCCGGGACAGCCGGACGAGGGACCCAGTACTTC
TRBJ2-1,TRBV4-1,-,-,CASSLLRGYNEQFF,TGCGCCAGCAGCCTACTTCGTGGCTACAATGAGCAGTTCTTC
TRBJ2-7,TRBV3-1/TRBV3-2,TRBD2,-,CASSPRAGGTSYEQYF,TGTGCCAGCAGCCCACGAGCGGGAGGGACCTCCTACGAGCAGTACTTC
TRBJ2-7,TRBV4-3,-,-,CASSQDQGVEQYF,TGCGCCAGCAGCCAAGATCAAGGGGTTGAGCAGTACTTC
TRBJ1-2,TRBV7-8,-,-,CASSLGLVNYGYTF,TGTGCCAGCAGCTTAGGACTGGTTAACTATGGCTACACCTTC
TRBJ1-6,TRBV10-3,-,-,CAISEQGNSPLHF,TGTGCCATCAGTGAACAGGGTAACTCACCCCTCCACTTT
TRBJ2-2,TRBV6-6,-,-,CASSYGQGYTGELFF,TGTGCCAGCAGTTACGGGCAGGGGTACACCGGGGAGCTGTTTTTT
TRBJ2-4,TRBV1,-,-,CTSSQEEAGGSAKNIQYF,TGCACCAGCAGCCAAGAAGAGGCGGGAGGCTCAGCCAAAAACATTCAGTACTTC
TRBJ2-7,TRBV9,TRBD2,-,CASSVGGRESEQYF,TGTGCCAGCAGCGTAGGAGGGAGGGAGAGCGAGCAGTACTTC
TRBJ2-6,TRBV28,-,-,CASSSTVSGANVLTF,TGTGCCAGCAGTTCGACAGTTTCTGGGGCCAACGTCCTGACTTTC
TRBJ1-2,TRBV9,-,-,CASSPRHLSGGYTF,TGTGCCAGCAGCCCCCGACATTTAAGTGGTGGCTACACCTTC
TRBJ2-7,TRBV12-3/TRBV12-4,-,-,CASSLRLVYEQYF,TGTGCCAGCAGTCTCCGACTAGTCTACGAGCAGTACTTC
TRBJ2-7,TRBV27,TRBD1,-,CASSQGPFGEQYF,TGTGCCAGTTCACAGGGGCCGTTCGGCGAGCAGTACTTC
TRBJ2-7,TRBV7-6,-,few,CASSSQYGSSYEQYF,TGTGCCAGCAGTTCGCAATATGGGAGCTCCTACGAGCAGTACTTC
TRBJ2-7,TRBV4-2,-,-,CASSQDRQAYEQYF,TGTGCCAGCAGCCAAGATAGACAGGCCTACGAGCAGTACTTC
TRBJ2-7,TRBV7-2,TRBD2,-,CASSSGLAPEQYF,TGTGCCAGCAGCTCGGGACTAGCTCCTGAGCAGTACTTC
TRBJ2-7,TRBV28,TRBD1,-,CASSLSADRVLEQYF,TGTGCCAGCAGCTTATCAGCCGACAGGGTCTTGGAGCAGTACTTC
TRBJ2-7,TRBV7-9,TRBD1,-,CASSHPPDRGVSYEQYF,TGTGCCAGCAGCCACCCCCCGGACAGGGGGGTTTCCTACGAGCAGTACTTC
TRBJ2-1,TRBV7-8,-,once,CASSLFPNEQFF,TGTGCCAGCAGCTTATTCCCGAATGAGCAGTTCTTC
TRBJ2-5,TRBV3-1/TRBV3-2,TRBD2,-,CASRTSGRATETQYF,TGTGCCAGCAGGACTAGCGGGAGGGCAACAGAGACCCAGTACTTC
TRBJ2-7,TRBV6-2/TRBV6-3,TRBD1,-,CASSYQGQGVYEQYF,TGTGCCAGCAGTTACCAAGGACAGGGGGTTTACGAGCAGTACTTC
TRBJ2-7,TRBV7-9,-,once,CASSGSGGPTYEQYF,TGTGCCAGCAGCGGATCCGGGGGGCCTACCTACGAGCAGTACTTC
TRBJ1-5,TRBV13,-,-,CASSLGRGSDQPQHF,TGTGCCAGCAGCTTAGGTAGAGGTTCCGATCAGCCCCAGCATTTT
TRBJ1-1,TRBV19,-,-,CASSIWAGRTEAFF,TGTGCCAGTAGTATTTGGGCAGGGCGGACTGAAGCTTTCTTT
TRBJ2-7,TRBV28,-,-,CASSLNPSGYYEQYF,TGTGCCAGCAGTCTAAACCCTTCCGGGTACTACGAGCAGTACTTC
TRBJ1-4,TRBV7-2,-,-,CASSQQGVTNEKLFF,TGTGCCAGCAGCCAACAGGGTGTTACTAATGAAAAACTGTTTTTT
TRBJ2-1,TRBV9,TRBD2,-,CASSVRGLAGVVNEQFF,TGTGCCAGCAGCGTCAGGGGACTAGCGGGAGTTGTCAATGAGCAGTTCTTC
TRBJ2-7,TRBV4-1,TRBD2,-,CASSQGTSHYEQYF,TGCGCCAGCAGCCAGGGGACTAGTCACTACGAGCAGTACTTC
TRBJ1-1,TRBV29-1,-,-,CSVEARQSNTEAFF,TGCAGCGTTGAAGCACGACAGAGCAACACTGAAGCTTTCTTT